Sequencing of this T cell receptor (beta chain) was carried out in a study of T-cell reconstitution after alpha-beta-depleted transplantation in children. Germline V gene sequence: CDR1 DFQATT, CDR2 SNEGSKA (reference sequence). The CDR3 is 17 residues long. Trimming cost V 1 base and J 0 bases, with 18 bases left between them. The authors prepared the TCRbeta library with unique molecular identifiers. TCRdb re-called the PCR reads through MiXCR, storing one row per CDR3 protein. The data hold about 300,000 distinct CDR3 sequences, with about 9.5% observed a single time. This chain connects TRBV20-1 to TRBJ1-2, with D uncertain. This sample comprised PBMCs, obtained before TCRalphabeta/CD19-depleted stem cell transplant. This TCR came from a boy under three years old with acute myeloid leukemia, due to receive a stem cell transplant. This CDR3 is CSARAPRGNFANYGYTF. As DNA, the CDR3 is TGCAGTGCTAGAGCCCCTCGGGGTAACTTTGCTAACTATGGCTACACCTTC.